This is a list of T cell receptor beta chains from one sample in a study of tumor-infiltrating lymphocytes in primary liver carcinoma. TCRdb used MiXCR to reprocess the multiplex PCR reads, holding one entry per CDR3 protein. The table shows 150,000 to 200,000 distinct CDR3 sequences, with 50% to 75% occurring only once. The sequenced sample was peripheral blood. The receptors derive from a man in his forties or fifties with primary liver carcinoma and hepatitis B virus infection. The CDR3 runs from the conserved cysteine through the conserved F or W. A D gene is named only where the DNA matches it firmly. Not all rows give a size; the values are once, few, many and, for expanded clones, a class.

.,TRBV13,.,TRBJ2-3,CASSFAAAGLQYF,TGTGCCAGCAGCTTTGCAGCGGCTGGCCTGCAGTATTTT
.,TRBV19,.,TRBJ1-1,CASLGHSVGNTEAFF,TGTGCCAGTTTAGGTCATAGTGTGGGGAACACTGAAGCTTTCTTT
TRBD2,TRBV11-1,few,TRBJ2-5,CASSLERTREAQYF,TGTGCCAGCAGCTTAGAGAGGACCCGGGAGGCCCAGTACTTC
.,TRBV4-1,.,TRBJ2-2,CASSPGMGRAGELFF,TGCGCCAGCAGCCCAGGTATGGGGCGAGCCGGGGAGCTGTTTTTT
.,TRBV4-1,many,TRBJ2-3,CASSRSVGSTDTQYF,TGCGCCAGCAGCCGATCGGTCGGGAGCACAGATACGCAGTATTTT
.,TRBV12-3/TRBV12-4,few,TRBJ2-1,CASSSRDRVLAGTNEQFF,TGTGCCAGCAGTTCCCGGGACAGGGTTCTAGCGGGGACCAATGAGCAGTTCTTC
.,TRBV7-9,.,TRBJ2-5,CASSAARTQETQYF,TGTGCCAGCAGCGCCGCCCGGACACAAGAGACCCAGTACTTC
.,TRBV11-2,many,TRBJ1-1,CASSYFGLETEAFF,TGTGCCAGCAGTTATTTCGGGCTGGAGACTGAAGCTTTCTTT
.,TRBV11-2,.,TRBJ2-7,CVSSPISRGRGITYEQYF,TGTGTCAGCAGCCCCATCTCCCGAGGGAGGGGGATCACCTACGAGCAGTACTTC
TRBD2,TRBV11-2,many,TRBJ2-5,CASSLAFLAGMETQYF,TGTGCCAGCAGCTTAGCGTTTCTAGCGGGAATGGAGACCCAGTACTTC
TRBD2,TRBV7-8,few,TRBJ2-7,CASSSRLAGEGKQYF,TGTGCCAGCAGCTCCCGACTAGCGGGAGAGGGGAAGCAGTACTTC
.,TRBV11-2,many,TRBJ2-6,CASSLDRAGANVLTF,TGTGCCAGCAGCTTAGACAGGGCTGGGGCCAACGTCCTGACTTTC
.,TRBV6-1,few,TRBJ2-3,CASKPGSTDTQYF,TGTGCCAGCAAGCCAGGGAGCACAGATACGCAGTATTTT
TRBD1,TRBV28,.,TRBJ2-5,CVSSDRGRETQYF,TGTGTCAGCAGTGACAGGGGACGTGAGACCCAGTACTTC
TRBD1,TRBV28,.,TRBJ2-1,CASNITGANEQFF,TGTGCCAGCAATATAACAGGGGCCAATGAGCAGTTCTTC